One T cell receptor beta chain is described in this entry. No cognate antigen has been identified for it. Per-nucleotide qualities are absent, and no much larger clonotype sits a single base away. The immunoSEQ Assay, a bias-controlled multiplex PCR, was used to amplify TCRbeta CDR3 regions from genomic DNA. The source study handled its data this way. The number of nucleated cells in each sample was estimated from the amplification of reference gene primers within the assay. To quantify the absolute abundance of each unique TCRbeta CDR3 rearrangement, sequence reads were collapsed and filtered. For each sample, productive Simpson clonality was calculated by taking the square root of Simpson's diversity index across productive rearrangements. TCRdb took this table from immuneACCESS and kept in-frame rearrangements with V and J called. Such tables lack part of the clones; where checked against another copy, unresolved V genes explain under half of the gap, and the rest is unexplained. V and J calls and clone size are copied from that table; D and trimming were computed from the DNA. This sample lists some 150,000 clones; more than 70% were detected once. The biggest ten clones account for approximately 3% of the sample.

The cysteine opens and the phenylalanine closes a CDR3 of 16 amino acids. CDR3 DNA only is kept here, 48 bases in frame from base 1. V trim: 2 bases; J trim: 2 bases; unmatched bases: 5. Per the germline V gene (reference sequence), LGHDT is the CDR1 and YNNKEL is the CDR2. The collaborating institutions used their own protocols to collect whole blood in K2EDTA tubes. For TCRbeta analysis, collaborator samples were shipped as frozen whole blood, as isolated PBMCs, or as DNA extracted from either sample type. The source of the sample is a study of blood T cell repertoires in COVID-19 (dated by TCRdb to 2020 to 2021). Regarding the complete study: Samples covering the acute and convalescent phases of COVID-19 were provided by collaborators in the United States, Italy and Spain. The prospective study material was composed of cDNA or gDNA derived from T cells, B-cell-depleted T cells, or PBMCs. The dataset comprised deeply sampled blood TCRbeta repertoires from subjects exposed to, actively infected with, or recovered from COVID-19. A de-identified subject ID, COVID-19 status, age in years and sex were almost always included in the sample metadata. The samples were drawn from two sources: the first 160 participants of the ongoing ImmuneRACE study, and about 1,300 subjects contributed by 6 global collaborators. HLA class I and class II types, where available, came from metadata supplied by the sample provider rather than from assay-based typing. The repertoires were released in a freely available public database intended as a resource for research on the immune response to SARS-CoV-2. Paper-wide results and their limitations: Clinical and demographic metadata were provided uncurated, with the amount varying by source and participant.

Source material: peripheral blood. This receptor was obtained from a man between 60 and 75 years old with acute or convalescent COVID-19. The receptor chain draws on TRBV3-1 (or the pseudogene TRBV3-2) and TRBJ1-3; TRBD1 lines up with 8 middle nucleotides. The DNA reads TGTGCCAGCAGCCAACCCGGACAGGGAACTGGAAACACCATATATTTT. It encodes CASSQPGQGTGNTIYF.